One sample yielded the 16 T cell receptor beta chains listed below, sequenced in a study of T cells after yellow fever vaccination. Via MiXCR, TCRdb re-called the 5' RACE reads, giving one row per CDR3 protein. The profile shows 610,000 or so distinct CDR3 sequences, around an eighth of them singletons. Here the sequenced sample was PBMCs, taken on the day of the yellow fever booster vaccination. All receptors derive from a man aged 25-40 years who received the YFV17D yellow fever vaccine.

In this sample, this clonotype turned up a few times. The chain is built from TRBV29-1 and TRBJ1-1; 7 nucleotides align to TRBD1. This CDR3 is 15 amino acids long. From germline, CDR1 is SQVTM and CDR2 ANQGSEA. V trimming: 7 bases; J trimming: 2 bases; junction bases outside the gene matches: 13. CDR3 amino acids: CSALGSTGANTEAFF. The DNA for the CDR3 is TGCAGCGCTTTAGGGTCCACAGGGGCTAACACTGAAGCTTTCTTT.

The chain recombines TRBV20-1 with TRBJ2-1; no clear D. Germline lookup yields CDR1 DFQATT and CDR2 SNEGSKA (reference sequence). The CDR3 totals 12 residues. The V gene lost 6 bases and the J gene lost 12 bases, with 18 bases spanning the gap. The CDR3 sequence: CSAATDAPSQFF. CDR3 bases: TGCAGTGCAGCAACGGATGCGCCTTCGCAGTTCTTC.

In this sample, this clonotype turned up a few times. The chain is built from TRBV5-1 and TRBJ2-5; 7 bases map to TRBD1. Trimming cost V 1 base and J 10 bases; bases outside gene matches: 7. The CDR3 length is 13 residues. Germline-derived CDR1 and CDR2 are SGHRS and YFSETQ. The CDR3 loop is CASSLNRGRDQYF. DNA of the CDR3: TGCGCCAGCAGCTTGAACAGGGGACGGGACCAGTACTTC.

The sample holds a few counts of this clonotype. V and J are TRBV3-1 and TRBJ1-3; 7 bases agree with TRBD1. CDR1 LGHDT and CDR2 YNNKEL come from the germline V gene (reference sequence). This CDR3 is 17 amino acids long. V was clipped by 0 bases and J by 0 bases; unmatched bases: 5. The CDR3 bases are TGTGCCAGCAGCCAAGACCCGACAGGGATCTCTGGAAACACCATATATTTT. It yields the protein CASSQDPTGISGNTIYF.

The genes are TRBV20-1 and TRBJ2-7, with 7 bases identical to TRBD1. The CDR3 covers 14 residues. Germline lookup yields CDR1 DFQATT and CDR2 SNEGSKA (reference sequence). Losses at the gene ends were 1 base for V and 2 bases for J; bases not matched to a gene: 5. Here the CDR3 DNA reads TGCAGTGCTAGAGTCGGGACAGCCACCTACGAGCAGTACTTC. Its protein product is CSARVGTATYEQYF.

This clonotype was recorded at least ten times. The chain has TRBV19 and TRBJ2-7, with a possible D match to TRBD1 (6 bases). CDR1 and CDR2 from the germline V gene are LNHDA and SQIVND (reference sequence). Trimming took 4 bases from V and 2 from J, leaving 9 bases between them. The CDR3 totals 13 residues. In nucleotides, the CDR3 is TGTGCCAGTAGTAACGGACAGACCTACGAGCAGTACTTC. This gives the protein CASSNGQTYEQYF.

The gene calls are TRBV7-9 and TRBJ2-6, with 7 positions matching TRBD1. The V and J ends lost 10 bases and 4 bases, in that order; junction bases with no gene match: 13. Germline V gene sequence: CDR1 SEHNR, CDR2 FQNEAQ (reference sequence). CDR3 length: 16 amino acids. CDR3 sequence (DNA): TGTGCCACCCAAAAAACAGGGGAAGAAGGGGCCAACGTCCTGACTTTC. This translates into CATQKTGEEGANVLTF.

This clonotype has a handful of counts. The chain recombines TRBV7-2 with TRBJ2-5; a weak D match, TRBD1 (5 bases). The ends were cut back, 1 base at V and 2 bases at J, with 14 bases in the middle. From germline, CDR1 is SGHTA and CDR2 FQGNSA. The CDR3 has 16 residues. CDR3 region: CASSLGGPLSQETQYF. In DNA form, the CDR3 reads TGTGCCAGCAGCTTAGGGGGCCCATTGTCACAAGAGACCCAGTACTTC.

The chain is built from TRBV6-5 and TRBJ2-7; weak D call: TRBD1 (6 bases). Germline V gene sequence: CDR1 MNHEY, CDR2 SVGAGI. This CDR3 is 12 amino acids long. V lost 10 bases, J lost 6 bases, and 16 bases lay in between. Written as DNA, the CDR3 is TGTGCCACCCGACAGGCCCCCAGCGAGCAGTACTTC. This gives the protein CATRQAPSEQYF.

The chain combines TRBV27 with TRBJ2-3; 12 nucleotides agree with TRBD2. Germline V gene sequence: CDR1 MNHEY, CDR2 SMNVEV (reference sequence). Losses at the gene ends were 5 bases for V and 2 bases for J; bases not matched to a gene: 2. The CDR3 runs to 15 residues. The DNA for the CDR3 is TGTGCCAGCAGTCCTAGCGGGAGGGCCACAGATACGCAGTATTTT. Its protein product is CASSPSGRATDTQYF.

The chain uses TRBV18 and TRBJ2-5; 10 nucleotides match TRBD1. Germline CDR1 reads KGHSH; CDR2 reads LQKENI. V was clipped by 4 bases and J by 4 bases; unmatched bases: 9. This CDR3 region has 16 residues. The CDR3 here is CASSRAGQGVRETQYF. In DNA, the CDR3 is TGTGCCAGCTCACGAGCCGGACAGGGGGTTCGAGAGACCCAGTACTTC.

The chain joins TRBV10-3 to TRBJ1-6, with D maybe TRBD1 (6 bases). Trimming pared 5 bases from V and 7 bases from J, leaving 15 bases between. Germline loops: CDR1 ENHRY, CDR2 SYGVKD. This CDR3 comprises 15 residues. CDR3 bases: TGTGCCATCAGTCCTCAGACAGGCCCGAATTCACCCCTCCACTTT. This sequence encodes CAISPQTGPNSPLHF.

The V gene is TRBV9, the J gene TRBJ2-1; 8 bases agree with TRBD1. Germline CDR1 reads SGDLS; CDR2 reads YYNGEE. V shed 0 bases and J 8 bases; nucleotides not matched to a gene: 10. The CDR3 totals 16 residues. Here the CDR3 DNA reads TGTGCCAGCAGCGTAGCTTCCCGTCAGGGGGCGTATGAGCAGTTCTTC. Encoded protein: CASSVASRQGAYEQFF.

This clonotype appeared a few times. The chain uses TRBV10-3 and TRBJ2-7; D not certain. V shed 4 bases and J shed 3 bases, with 13 bases lying between them. The CDR3 is 14 amino acids. In germline, CDR1 is ENHRY, CDR2 SYGVKD. The CDR3 bases are TGTGCCATCAGTGGGGGTCCCAGTGGCTACGAGCAGTACTTC. Its protein product is CAISGGPSGYEQYF.

This clonotype was detected a few times. The chain recombines TRBV5-1 with TRBJ2-7, with 11 positions matching TRBD2. The CDR3 runs to 16 residues. Germline CDR1 is SGHRS and CDR2 is YFSETQ. V gave up 4 bases and J gave up 4 bases; unmatched junction bases: 10. The DNA of the CDR3 is TGCGCCAGCAGCCAAGGACTAGCGGGTTCCGGATACGAGCAGTACTTC. This codes for CASSQGLAGSGYEQYF. Full variable domain (missing parts from reference TRBV5-1 and TRBJ2-7): KAGVTQTPRYLIKTRGQQVTLSCSPISGHRSVSWYQQTPGQGLQFLFEYFSETQRNKGNFPGRFSGRQFSNSRSEMNVSTLELGDSALYLCASSQGLAGSGYEQYFGPGTRLTVT.

The sample holds one count of this clonotype. V gene TRBV10-3 combines with J gene TRBJ2-3; no reliable D call. Trimming shortened V by 1 base and J by 2 bases, and 10 bases separated the two germline ends. Germline-derived CDR1 and CDR2 are ENHRY and SYGVKD. The CDR3 extends over 15 amino acids. CDR3 residues: CAISELSPPTDTQYF. CDR3 in DNA: TGTGCCATCAGTGAGTTATCGCCACCCACAGATACGCAGTATTTT.